The sequence of this T cell receptor (beta chain) was determined in a study of blood T cell repertoires in COVID-19. In the original analysis: Cell counts per sample came from amplifying reference gene primers. The data were produced by immunoSEQ multiplex PCR, yet TCRdb's version contains in-frame clones alone and is incomplete. Clone size and the V and J calls come from that table; the DNA yielded D and trimming. This sample carries 200,000 to 250,000 clones, nearly 90% of them seen once, and the ten largest clones take roughly 16%. Germline values: CDR1 SGHDT, CDR2 YYEEEE. The V end lost 4 bases, the J end lost 4 bases, and 6 bases lay between the germline ends. The CDR3 totals 12 residues.

This chain uses TRBV5-6 with TRBJ2-4, with D uncertain. The receptor was isolated from a man aged 25-45 years who had been exposed to COVID-19. The source material was PBMCs or T cells enriched from blood (not recorded which). The CDR3 reads CASSTIKNIQYF. The CDR3 nucleotides are TGTGCCAGCAGCACAATAAAAAACATTCAGTACTTC.